This entry is about one T cell receptor (beta chain). The sample is drawn from a study of blood T cell repertoires in COVID-19. As for the study in general: Acute and convalescent COVID-19 specimens originated in the United States, Italy and Spain. From T cells, B-cell-depleted T cells, or PBMCs came the material, which was cDNA or gDNA.

While infection was still active, Seattle patients were enrolled and then followed longitudinally. The protocol was immunoSEQ multiplex PCR, while the TCRdb copy is restricted to in-frame clones and leaves out a portion. Counted here are 450,000 or so clones, roughly nine tenths occurring once; the ten biggest clones make up roughly 0.9%. The CDR3 contains 12 residues. V was shortened by 1 base and J by 6 bases, with 8 bases between the two germline ends. Per the germline V gene, CDR1 is GTSNPN and CDR2 is SVGIG (reference sequence). The chain employs TRBV30 and TRBJ2-3, with D uncertain. The sample comprised peripheral blood. This TCR derives from a man between 18 and 29 years old with COVID-19, enrolled during active disease. CDR3 in amino acids: CAWSASLDTQYF. As DNA, the CDR3 is TGTGCCTGGAGTGCCTCGTTGGATACGCAGTATTTT.